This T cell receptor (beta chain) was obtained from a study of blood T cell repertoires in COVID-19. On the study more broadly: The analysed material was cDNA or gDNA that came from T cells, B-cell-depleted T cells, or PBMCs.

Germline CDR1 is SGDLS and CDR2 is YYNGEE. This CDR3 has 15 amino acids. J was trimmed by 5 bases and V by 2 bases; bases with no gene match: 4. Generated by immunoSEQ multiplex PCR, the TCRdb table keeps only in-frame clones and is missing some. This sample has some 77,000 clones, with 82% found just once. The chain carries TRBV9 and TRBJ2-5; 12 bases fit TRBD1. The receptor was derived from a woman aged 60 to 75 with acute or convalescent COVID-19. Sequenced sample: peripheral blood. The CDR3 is CASSVGTGGVETQYF. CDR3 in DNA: TGTGCCAGCAGCGTGGGGACAGGGGGCGTGGAGACCCAGTACTTC.